Listed here are 30 T cell receptor beta chains from one sample, sequenced in a study of T cells in women clearing cervical HPV infection (dated by TCRdb to 2016 to 2019). The receptor library was made with the immunoSEQ multiplex PCR assay. The clones in this table, taken by TCRdb from immuneACCESS, are in-frame only. Not every clone is retained; where verified, under half of the shortfall comes from an unresolved V gene, and the cause of the rest is unknown. The sample table records some 30,000 clones. The ten most abundant clones make up approximately 4.2% of the sample. What was sequenced was blood buffy coat. Receptors originate from a woman between 18 and 75 years old with a cervical HPV16 infection that either progressed to CIN3+ or cleared (not recorded which).

Comment on this clone: From the germline J gene comes the end of the CDR3, since the read stops 3 residues before it. The J gene is TRBJ2-1, the V gene TRBV20-1; 9 bases agree with TRBD2. This CDR3 has 15 amino acids. Trimming cost V 5 bases and J 3 bases; bases outside gene matches: 8. Germline V gene data show CDR1 as DFQATT and CDR2 as SNEGSKA (reference sequence). The covered CDR3 bases are TGCAGTGCTCGGATTAGCGGGAGAATCTACAATGAG. Translating gives CSARISGRIYNE. The CDR3 in its entirety is CSARISGRIYNEQFF.

Turning to this clone: The sequenced fragment ends 3 residues before the CDR3 boundary, so the rest is inferred from the germline J gene. The gene calls are TRBV20-1 and TRBJ2-3; tentatively, D is TRBD1 (7 bases). The CDR3 runs to 14 residues. Trimming removed 0 bases from V and 5 bases from J, with 12 bases in between. Germline V lookup: CDR1 DFQATT, CDR2 SNEGSKA (reference sequence). CDR3: CSARERQGGDTQYF. CDR3 DNA (partial): TGCAGTGCTAGAGAACGACAGGGAGGAGATACG.

On this clone itself: The sequenced fragment ends 3 residues before the CDR3 boundary, so the rest is inferred from the germline J gene. The genes are TRBV20-1 and TRBJ1-4, with D unclear. V dropped 0 bases and J dropped 3 bases, with 11 bases sitting between them. This CDR3 spans 15 amino acids. Germline V lookup: CDR1 DFQATT, CDR2 SNEGSKA (reference sequence). The CDR3 DNA, read in part, is TGCAGTGCTAGAGATCCTGGCGGATCTAATGAAAAA. Translated: CSARDPGGSNEK. The whole CDR3 sequence reads CSARDPGGSNEKLFF.

About this clone: The read is 3 residues too short to cover the CDR3 end, so that end is filled in from the germline J gene. The V and J genes are TRBV5-6 and TRBJ1-5, with D maybe TRBD1 (5 bases). Trimming removed 1 base from V and 3 bases from J, with 8 bases in between. This CDR3 spans 14 amino acids. Germline V gene data show CDR1 as SGHDT and CDR2 as YYEEEE. CDR3 bases read: TGTGCCAGCAGCTTGAGGGGTTACAATCAGCCC. This gives the protein CASSLRGYNQP. The CDR3 reads in full as CASSLRGYNQPQHF.

Comments on this clone: The CDR3 end is not reached by the read, which stops 3 residues before it; the germline J gene fills it in. The V and J genes are TRBV7-2 and TRBJ2-3; 10 bases agree with TRBD1. Germline assignment: CDR1 SGHTA and CDR2 FQGNSA. The CDR3 is made up of 15 amino acids. V trimming: 5 bases; J trimming: 4 bases; junction bases outside the gene matches: 6. The CDR3 sequence: CASSRDRGLADTQYF. The part of the CDR3 DNA that was read is TGTGCCAGCAGCCGTGACAGGGGGCTTGCAGATACG. Supplemented by reference TRBV7-2 and TRBJ2-3, the full variable domain reads GAGVSQSPSNKVTEKGKDVELRCDPISGHTALYWYRQSLGQGLEFLIYFQGNSAPDKSGLPSDRFSAERTGGSVSTLTIQRTQQEDSAVYLCASSRDRGLADTQYFGPGTRLTVL.

Comment on this clone: Read data end 3 residues before the CDR3 end; the end is taken from the germline J gene. The gene calls are TRBV5-4 and TRBJ2-5; D might be TRBD1 (5 bases). CDR3 length: 15 amino acids. The germline gives CDR1 SGHNT, CDR2 YYREEE (reference sequence). Trimming stripped 0 bases from V and 6 bases from J, with 15 bases between. The CDR3 sequence: CASSLAGPLVKTQYF. The CDR3 DNA, read in part, is TGTGCCAGCAGCTTGGCAGGGCCTCTTGTGAAGACC.

The CDR3 bases that were read are TGTGCCAGCTCACCAAAGGGACTAGCGGGGGGGAGCTCCTACGAG. Protein product: CASSPKGLAGGSSYE. The CDR3, in full, reads CASSPKGLAGGSSYEQYF. This chain connects TRBV18 to TRBJ2-7, with 16 bases aligning to TRBD2. The read finishes 3 residues shy of the CDR3 end, and the germline J gene is used to complete it. The germline V gene encodes CDR1 KGHSH and CDR2 LQKENI. The CDR3 runs to 18 residues. Trimming took 2 bases from V and 0 from J; bases not matched to a gene: 4.

Concerning this clone: The sequenced fragment ends 3 residues before the CDR3 boundary, so the rest is inferred from the germline J gene. The chain joins TRBV7-2 to TRBJ1-1; D unresolved. CDR3 length equals 15 residues. Trimming took off 1 base at V and 2 bases at J, with 11 bases between the two ends. CDR1 and CDR2 (germline): SGHTA, FQGNSA. The CDR3: CASSLGASFNTEAFF. CDR3 bases read: TGTGCCAGCAGCTTAGGGGCCAGCTTCAACACTGAA.

As to this clone: The read ends 3 residues early relative to the CDR3; the germline J gene fills the gap. The V call is TRBV5-1, the J call TRBJ2-2; 9 bases fit TRBD2. J lost 4 bases, V lost 0 bases, and 4 bases had no gene match. The CDR3 has 16 residues. Germline CDR1 SGHRS, CDR2 YFSETQ. Partial CDR3 DNA: TGCGCCAGCAGCTTGGTATCTAGCGGGGCCACCGGGGAG. This codes for CASSLVSSGATGE. The entire CDR3 protein is CASSLVSSGATGELFF.

Worth noting for this clone: Read sequence stops 3 residues before the CDR3 end, and the germline J gene provides the missing end. The chain employs TRBV2 and TRBJ1-5, with D maybe TRBD1 (6 bases). The CDR3 is 16 amino acids. Germline loops: CDR1 SNHLY, CDR2 FYNNEI. Trimming cost V 6 bases and J 4 bases, with 19 bases left between them. The CDR3 loop is CASRAEQGPTNQPQHF. The CDR3 DNA, read in part, is TGTGCCAGCAGGGCTGAACAGGGCCCCACAAATCAGCCC.

Points on this clone: The CDR3 goes on 3 residues after the read ends, and that part is filled in from the germline J gene. The chain has TRBV2 and TRBJ2-7; D is possibly TRBD2 (6 bases). The V gene's germline CDR1 is SNHLY and CDR2 FYNNEI. The CDR3 has 14 residues. V was shortened by 4 bases and J by 6 bases, with 16 bases between the two germline ends. CDR3 sequence reads: CASSVEGQGSEQYF. The part of the CDR3 DNA that was read is TGTGCCAGCAGTGTGGAGGGGCAAGGCTCCGAG.

Worth noting for this clone: Read sequence stops 3 residues before the CDR3 end, and the germline J gene provides the missing end. This chain uses TRBV6-2 or TRBV6-3 with TRBJ1-2; 9 nucleotides agree with TRBD1. Looked up from germline, CDR1 is MNHEY and CDR2 is SVGEGT. This CDR3 is 14 amino acids long. CDR3 amino acids: CASSYSTGGIGYTF. The covered CDR3 bases are TGTGCCAGCAGTTACTCAACAGGGGGCATAGGC.

Note on this clone: The sequence runs out 3 residues before the end of the CDR3; the remainder is reconstructed from the germline J gene. This chain uses TRBV6-2 or TRBV6-3 with TRBJ1-2; no clear D. The CDR3 spans 12 residues. Trimming pared 2 bases from V and 4 bases from J, leaving 5 bases between. CDR1 and CDR2 from the germline V gene are MNHEY and SVGEGT. This CDR3 reads CASSYGGYGYTF. The CDR3 DNA, read in part, is TGTGCCAGCAGTTACGGCGGCTATGGC.

Concerning this clone itself: The read gets to within 3 residues of the CDR3 end, and the germline J gene fills in the rest. This rearrangement joins TRBV2 to TRBJ2-5; D might be TRBD1 (5 bases). Looked up from germline, CDR1 is SNHLY and CDR2 is FYNNEI. The CDR3 extends over 14 amino acids. Trimming removed 8 bases from V and 1 base from J, with 14 bases in between. CDR3 DNA, as far as it was read: TGTGCCAGCGGGGCGCAGCCACCCCAAGAGACC. Amino acid sequence: CASGAQPPQET. The complete CDR3 protein is CASGAQPPQETQYF. Full variable domain (missing parts from reference TRBV2 and TRBJ2-5): EPEVTQTPSHQVTQMGQEVILRCVPISNHLYFYWYRQILGQKVEFLVSFYNNEISEKSEIFDDQFSVERPDGSNFTLKIRSTKLEDSAMYFCASGAQPPQETQYFGPGTRLLVL.

Worth noting for this clone: One end of the junction is discordant with germline, which a read error may explain. The sequence runs out 3 residues before the end of the CDR3; the remainder is reconstructed from the germline J gene. The chain employs TRBV7-9 and TRBJ2-7; D perhaps matches TRBD2 (5 bases). The CDR3 has 13 amino acids. In germline, CDR1 is SEHNR, CDR2 FQNEAQ (reference sequence). This CDR3 is CSSSSGLAYEQYF. The CDR3 bases that were read are TGTTCCAGCAGCTCAGGACTGGCCTACGAG.

Concerning this clone: The read finishes 3 residues shy of the CDR3 end, and the germline J gene is used to complete it. The J gene is TRBJ1-1, the V gene TRBV11-2, with 7 bases fitting TRBD1. Germline V gene lookup returns CDR1 SGHAT and CDR2 FQNNGV. V trimming: 6 bases; J trimming: 2 bases; junction bases outside the gene matches: 9. The CDR3 covers 15 residues. Incomplete CDR3 DNA: TGTGCCAGCAGACGAGAAGAGGGGGCCAACACTGAA. Its protein is CASRREEGANTE. The full CDR3 protein is CASRREEGANTEAFF.

Regarding this clone: The read falls 3 residues short of the CDR3 end, and the missing part is taken from the germline J gene. This chain joins TRBV19 and TRBJ1-1; D may be TRBD1 (6 bases). The germline CDR1 and CDR2 sequences are LNHDA and SQIVND (reference sequence). The length of the CDR3 is 11 residues. CDR3 bases read: TGTGCCAGTATTGGGGGCAGACAA. It encodes CASIGGRQ. The entire CDR3 reads CASIGGRQAFF.

On this clone: The CDR3 end falls 3 residues outside the read, so it is completed with the germline J gene. The chain couples TRBV6-4 to TRBJ2-3; no clear D. CDR1 MRHNA and CDR2 SNTAGT come from the germline V gene. The CDR3 sequence is 14 residues long. The ends were cut back, 3 bases at V and 1 base at J, with 8 bases in the middle. CDR3 amino acids: CASSEKSGTDTQYF. The covered CDR3 bases are TGTGCCAGCAGTGAAAAGTCGGGCACAGATACG.

Notes on this clone: The missing CDR3 end, 3 residues past where the read stops, is filled in from the germline J gene. The chain couples TRBV19 to TRBJ1-2, with D hard to call. Deletions cut 10 bases from V and 6 bases from J, with 15 bases between. CDR1 is LNHDA, CDR2 SQIVND, per germline (reference sequence). The CDR3 is 12 residues long. The CDR3 bases that were read are TGTGCCACCCGCACGGGGTTGGATGGC. Protein sequence: CATRTGLDG. The whole CDR3 region reads CATRTGLDGYTF.

A note on this clone: The CDR3 goes on 3 residues after the read ends, and that part is filled in from the germline J gene. The chain couples TRBV11-2 to TRBJ1-2; D gene unclear. Between the trimmed V and J ends, which lost 4 bases and 2 bases, there was a span of 11 bases. CDR3 size: 14 residues. Germline values: CDR1 SGHAT, CDR2 FQNNGV. The covered CDR3 bases are TGTGCCAGCAGCTCCCGGACGGGGAACTATGGC. This encodes CASSSRTGNYG. The whole CDR3 protein is CASSSRTGNYGYTF.

Remarks on this clone: The read falls 3 residues short of the CDR3 end, and the missing part is taken from the germline J gene. The V call is TRBV5-1, the J call TRBJ1-5; no clear D gene. Germline loops: CDR1 SGHRS, CDR2 YFSETQ. Trimming cost V 4 bases and J 4 bases, with 15 bases left between them. This CDR3 contains 15 residues. The chain's CDR3 is CASSLGISENQPQHF. The part of the CDR3 DNA that was read is TGCGCCAGCAGCCTGGGCATTAGCGAAAATCAGCCC.

Details on this clone: The read comes to an end 3 residues before the CDR3 does, leaving the germline J gene to fill in the end. This sequence joins TRBV29-1 and TRBJ2-7; 9 bases line up with TRBD1. The CDR3 spans 13 residues. The V gene end was trimmed by 7 bases and the J gene end by 2 bases; junction bases not matched to a gene: 6. The germline CDR1 and CDR2 sequences are SQVTM and ANQGSEA. Here the CDR3 reads CSGTTGGTYEQYF. Partial CDR3 DNA: TGCAGCGGGACAACAGGGGGCACCTACGAG.

As regards this clone: The CDR3 goes on 3 residues after the read ends, and that part is filled in from the germline J gene. The chain joins TRBV5-6 to TRBJ1-1; D is possibly TRBD1 (6 bases). Trimming pared 0 bases from V and 6 bases from J, leaving 9 bases between. There are 13 residues in the CDR3. Germline V gene data show CDR1 as SGHDT and CDR2 as YYEEEE. The CDR3 here is CASSLEGVPEAFF. CDR3 bases read: TGTGCCAGCAGCTTGGAGGGGGTGCCTGAA. Looking up the rest from reference TRBV5-6 and TRBJ1-1 gives the full variable domain: DAGVTQSPTHLIKTRGQQVTLRCSPKSGHDTVSWYQQALGQGPQFIFQYYEEEERQRGNFPDRFSGHQFPNYSSELNVNALLLGDSALYLCASSLEGVPEAFFGQGTRLTVV.

With respect to this clone: The sequenced fragment ends 3 residues before the CDR3 boundary, so the rest is inferred from the germline J gene. This chain connects TRBV5-1 to TRBJ2-2, with D perhaps TRBD1 or TRBD2 (6 bases each). Deletions cut 5 bases from V and 4 bases from J, with 15 bases between. Germline V gene data show CDR1 as SGHRS and CDR2 as YFSETQ. The CDR3 is made up of 15 amino acids. CDR3 region: CASSLQGGGTGELFF. The CDR3 DNA, read in part, is TGCGCCAGCAGTCTACAGGGAGGTGGCACCGGGGAG.

About this clone itself: The CDR3 end lies 3 residues beyond the end of the read and is filled in from the germline J gene. The chain links TRBV29-1 to TRBJ2-5; a possible D gene is TRBD1 (6 bases). With 7 bases removed from V and 5 bases from J, the gap between germline ends came to 23 bases. The CDR3 has 15 residues. From germline, CDR1 is SQVTM and CDR2 ANQGSEA. CDR3 residues: CSAGRGVGAGETQYF. The sequenced part of the CDR3 DNA is TGCAGCGCCGGACGTGGTGTGGGGGCAGGGGAGACC.

Note on this clone: Read sequence stops 3 residues before the CDR3 end, and the germline J gene provides the missing end. This sample includes further DNA sequences coding for the same CDR3. The genes are TRBV6-2 or TRBV6-3 and TRBJ1-2; 9 nucleotides agree with TRBD1. The CDR3 spans 14 residues. Germline V gene sequence: CDR1 MNHEY, CDR2 SVGEGT. Trimming took 2 bases from V and 3 from J; bases not matched to a gene: 1. CDR3 in amino acids: CASSYDRGDYGYTF. CDR3 bases read: TGTGCCAGCAGTTACGACAGGGGGGACTATGGC.

As regards this clone: Read sequence stops 3 residues before the CDR3 end, and the germline J gene provides the missing end. The genes are TRBV5-4 and TRBJ2-5; 10 nucleotides match TRBD2. The CDR3 covers 14 residues. Germline CDR1 and CDR2: SGHNT and YYREEE (reference sequence). The V and J ends lost 4 bases and 5 bases, in that order; junction bases with no gene match: 5. The CDR3 DNA, read in part, is TGTGCCAGCAGCCGGACTAGCGGTGGGGAGACC. Translated, it gives CASSRTSGGET. The whole CDR3 region reads CASSRTSGGETQYF.

A note on this clone: The read gets to within 3 residues of the CDR3 end, and the germline J gene fills in the rest. V is TRBV7-6 and J is TRBJ2-3; 7 nucleotides agree with TRBD2. The J segment lost 0 bases and the V segment lost 8 bases, leaving 8 bases of the junction unmatched. Per germline, CDR1 SGHVS and CDR2 FNYEAQ. The CDR3 covers 15 residues. CDR3 sequence reads: CASGGGRGSTDTQYF. The CDR3 bases that were read are TGTGCCAGCGGGGGGGGACGGGGTAGCACAGATACG.

Remarks on this clone: The sequence runs out 3 residues before the end of the CDR3; the remainder is reconstructed from the germline J gene. The rearrangement joins TRBV11-2 to TRBJ1-6, with 7 bases lining up with TRBD1. The CDR3 is 14 amino acids. J lost 8 bases, V lost 4 bases, and 5 bases had no gene match. CDR1 and CDR2 from the germline V gene are SGHAT and FQNNGV. The DNA read from the CDR3 is TGTGCCAGCAGCTCTCTCAGGGGGGATTCACCC. Translating gives CASSSLRGDSP. The full CDR3 protein is CASSSLRGDSPLHF.

With regard to this clone: Read sequence stops 3 residues before the CDR3 end, and the germline J gene provides the missing end. The chain links TRBV2 to TRBJ1-6, with a possible D match to TRBD1 (6 bases). This CDR3 has 15 residues. V lost 4 bases, J lost 9 bases, and 16 bases lay in between. Germline V CDR1 and CDR2: SNHLY, FYNNEI. CDR3 DNA, as far as it was read: TGTGCCAGCAGTGGCGACAGGCGGAACGGTTCACCC. It translates to CASSGDRRNGSP. The complete CDR3 reads CASSGDRRNGSPLHF.